A single sample is the source of the 21 T cell receptor beta chains below, sequenced in a study of control samples from healthy donors and cancer patients. Sequencing used immunoSEQ multiplex PCR; TCRdb keeps in-frame clones, though not all of them. The profile shows some 110,000 clones, approximately 92% of them singletons. Material: PBMCs. The receptor set was obtained from a woman between 45 and 60 years old with colorectal cancer.

The rearrangement joins TRBV11-2 to TRBJ1-2; 11 positions match TRBD1. The CDR3 length is 15 residues. CDR1 is SGHAT and CDR2 is FQNNGV in the germline V gene. After removal of 0 bases from V and 8 bases from J, the junction contained 5 bases not matched to a gene. The CDR3 DNA reads TGTGCCAGCAGCTTAGATTCCGGGACAGGGGGAGGCTACACCTTC. Its translation is CASSLDSGTGGGYTF.

This rearrangement joins TRBV7-6 to TRBJ2-2; D is unclear. The ends were cut back, 5 bases at V and 5 bases at J, with 9 bases in the middle. In germline, CDR1 is SGHVS, CDR2 FNYEAQ. This CDR3 has 13 amino acids. The CDR3 is CASSLEPTGELFF. CDR3 coding DNA: TGTGCCAGCAGCCTAGAACCGACCGGGGAGCTGTTTTTT.

The V gene is TRBV13, the J gene TRBJ2-2; the D is unclear. V lost 2 bases, J lost 6 bases, and 7 bases lay in between. The CDR3 length is 13 residues. The germline CDR1 and CDR2 sequences are PRHDT and FYEKMQ (reference sequence). CDR3 coding DNA: TGTGCCAGCAGCTTACCCCCGGCCGGGGAGCTGTTTTTT. Amino acids: CASSLPPAGELFF.

The rearrangement joins TRBV6-6 to TRBJ1-1; a possible D gene is TRBD1 (6 bases). With 5 bases removed from V and 3 bases from J, the gap between germline ends came to 19 bases. This CDR3 comprises 16 residues. Germline CDR1 and CDR2: MNHNY and SVGAGI (reference sequence). The CDR3, as DNA: TGTGCCAGCAGTACTTACAGGGCCAATAAGGACACTGAAGCTTTCTTT. Translation: CASSTYRANKDTEAFF.

The genes are TRBV11-2 and TRBJ1-4; 7 nucleotides align to TRBD1. The germline CDR1 and CDR2 sequences are SGHAT and FQNNGV. This CDR3 spans 14 amino acids. V gave up 2 bases and J gave up 4 bases; unmatched junction bases: 1. CDR3 DNA sequence: TGTGCCAGCAGCTTAAACAGGGGTAATGAAAAACTGTTTTTT. Translated: CASSLNRGNEKLFF.

The chain uses TRBV4-2 and TRBJ2-3, with 12 nucleotides matching TRBD2. V lost 0 bases to trimming and J lost 4 bases; unmatched junction nucleotides: 8. Germline V gene lookup returns CDR1 LGHNA and CDR2 YNFKEQ. CDR3 size: 18 residues. The CDR3 reads CASSQDGWTSGTADTQYF. In nucleotides, the CDR3 is TGTGCCAGCAGCCAAGATGGGTGGACTAGCGGGACCGCAGATACGCAGTATTTT.

This sequence joins TRBV7-3 and TRBJ2-5; 12 positions agree with TRBD2. This CDR3 has 18 residues. Germline lookup yields CDR1 SGHTA and CDR2 FQGTGA. V was clipped by 2 bases and J by 9 bases; unmatched bases: 16. The CDR3 protein is CASSLSPLTSGSQGAQYF. CDR3 in DNA: TGTGCCAGCAGCTTATCTCCCCTGACTAGCGGGAGCCAAGGGGCCCAGTACTTC.

The V and J genes are TRBV9 and TRBJ2-1, with D unresolved. Germline loops: CDR1 SGDLS, CDR2 YYNGEE. This CDR3 has 14 residues. The V end was cut by 5 bases, the J end by 3 bases, with 12 bases between. CDR3 region: CASSASRRYNEQFF. The CDR3 DNA sequence: TGTGCCAGCAGTGCCTCCCGTCGCTACAATGAGCAGTTCTTC.

The rearrangement uses TRBV10-1 and TRBJ2-7; tentative D call: TRBD1 (6 bases). Germline CDR1 and CDR2: WNHNN and SYGVQD (reference sequence). The CDR3 length is 14 residues. The V end lost 3 bases, the J end lost 6 bases, and 15 bases lay between the germline ends. CDR3 nucleotides: TGCGCCAGCAGTGAACAGGGAGTTTGGGGCGAGCAGTACTTC. This encodes CASSEQGVWGEQYF.

V is TRBV6-5 and J is TRBJ2-5, with D unresolved. The germline V gene has CDR1 MNHEY and CDR2 SVGAGI. The CDR3 covers 11 residues. Trimming left V 3 bases short and J 4 bases short, with 3 bases between. CDR3 region: CASSYGETQYF. CDR3 DNA: TGTGCCAGCAGTTATGGAGAGACCCAGTACTTC.

The J gene is TRBJ2-3, the V gene TRBV7-9; 8 nucleotides match TRBD1. The CDR3 is made up of 16 amino acids. Germline CDR1 reads SEHNR; CDR2 reads FQNEAQ (reference sequence). Trimming cost V 0 bases and J 2 bases; bases outside gene matches: 4. The CDR3 protein is CASSLAGTGFTDTQYF. The CDR3 coding sequence is TGTGCCAGCAGCTTAGCTGGGACAGGCTTCACAGATACGCAGTATTTT.

This chain connects TRBV6-5 to TRBJ2-2; 8 bases agree with TRBD1. The CDR3 is 14 residues long. Losses at the gene ends were 5 bases for V and 4 bases for J; bases not matched to a gene: 3. The germline CDR1 and CDR2 sequences are MNHEY and SVGAGI. The CDR3 coding sequence is TGTGCCAGCAGTCTAGGACAGGGCACCGGGGAGCTGTTTTTT. Protein sequence: CASSLGQGTGELFF.

The V gene is TRBV30, the J gene TRBJ2-1; D gene unclear. CDR3 size: 12 residues. The germline CDR1 and CDR2 sequences are GTSNPN and SVGIG (reference sequence). V shed 3 bases and J shed 4 bases, with 7 bases lying between them. CDR3 in amino acids: CAWSLFYNEQFF. The CDR3 region has the DNA TGTGCCTGGAGCCTGTTTTACAATGAGCAGTTCTTC.

This chain links TRBV15 with TRBJ2-3; D remains ambiguous. Germline V lookup: CDR1 LNHNV, CDR2 YYDKDF (reference sequence). The CDR3 runs to 12 residues. With 3 bases removed from V and 7 bases from J, the gap between germline ends came to 8 bases. CDR3 residues: CATSRNYNTQYF. CDR3 DNA sequence: TGTGCCACCAGCAGGAACTATAATACGCAGTATTTT.

The chain carries TRBV11-3 and TRBJ2-2; 10 nucleotides line up with TRBD2. This CDR3 is 15 amino acids long. V was clipped by 6 bases and J by 2 bases; unmatched bases: 3. CDR1 SGHNT and CDR2 YENEEA come from the germline V gene. The DNA for the CDR3 is TGTGCCAGCAGTCCTAGCGGGAGCAACACCGGGGAGCTGTTTTTT. It yields the protein CASSPSGSNTGELFF. Full variable domain (rest looked up from reference TRBV11-3 and TRBJ2-2): EAGVVQSPRYKIIEKKQPVAFWCNPISGHNTLYWYLQNLGQGPELLIRYENEEAVDDSQLPKDRFSAERLKGVDSTLKIQPAELGDSAVYLCASSPSGSNTGELFFGEGSRLTVL.

This chain connects TRBV6-5 to TRBJ1-5; D unclear. The CDR3 runs 15 residues. Trimming removed 7 bases from V and 2 bases from J, with 15 bases in between. From germline, CDR1 is MNHEY and CDR2 SVGAGI. CDR3 residues: CASKRAEGGNQPQHF. The CDR3 nucleotides are TGTGCCAGCAAAAGGGCCGAGGGCGGCAATCAGCCCCAGCATTTT.

This clone was detected once. The J gene is TRBJ1-2, the V gene TRBV19; D gene unclear. This CDR3 spans 13 amino acids. Germline-derived CDR1 and CDR2 are LNHDA and SQIVND (reference sequence). V shed 4 bases and J shed 4 bases, with 10 bases lying between them. The CDR3: CASSNGPVYGYTF. For the CDR3, the DNA is TGTGCCAGTAGTAACGGGCCGGTCTATGGCTACACCTTC.

As regards this clone: At the DNA level, this CDR3 is encoded by other sequences in the same sample as well. The chain combines TRBV12-3 or TRBV12-4 with TRBJ1-1, with D unresolved. Trimming removed 3 bases from V and 3 bases from J, with 5 bases in between. The CDR3 loop spans 12 amino acids. CDR3 sequence (DNA): TGTGCCAGCAGTTTCGTTTACACTGAAGCTTTCTTT. This sequence encodes CASSFVYTEAFF.

The V gene is TRBV27, the J gene TRBJ1-2; 8 bases agree with TRBD1. V was pared by 6 bases and J by 3 bases, with 3 bases of the junction left unmatched. Germline CDR1 is MNHEY and CDR2 is SMNVEV (reference sequence). The CDR3 sequence is 13 residues long. The CDR3 spells CASSLDRDYGYTF. CDR3 DNA sequence: TGTGCCAGCAGCCTGGACAGGGACTATGGCTACACCTTC.

The chain combines TRBV19 with TRBJ2-2; unclear D gene. The CDR3 has 15 amino acids. Germline V gene data show CDR1 as LNHDA and CDR2 as SQIVND (reference sequence). Trimming stripped 4 bases from V and 0 bases from J, with 9 bases between. CDR3 residues: CASSSAIANTGELFF. CDR3 sequence (DNA): TGTGCCAGTAGTAGCGCGATTGCGAACACCGGGGAGCTGTTTTTT.

V is TRBV11-2 and J is TRBJ2-2; D is perhaps TRBD2 (6 bases). The germline V and J ends were trimmed by 5 bases and 3 bases, with 13 bases remaining between them. The germline V gene encodes CDR1 SGHAT and CDR2 FQNNGV. CDR3 length: 15 amino acids. The CDR3 sequence is CASSPIAGYTGELFF. Written as DNA, the CDR3 is TGTGCCAGCAGCCCGATCGCGGGGTACACCGGGGAGCTGTTTTTT.